This T cell receptor (beta chain) was documented in a study of blood T cell repertoires in COVID-19. Overall study context: Acute and convalescent COVID-19 samples came from the United States, Italy and Spain. Sources were T cells, B-cell-depleted T cells, or PBMCs; the material itself was cDNA or gDNA.

This CDR3 has 14 amino acids. The junction had 6 bases not matched to a gene; V was cut back by 5 bases and J by 6 bases. CDR1 SEHNR and CDR2 FQNEAQ come from the germline V gene (reference sequence). In the authors' workflow: Amplification from reference gene primers served as the basis for estimated nucleated cell counts. This table comes from immunoSEQ multiplex PCR, and its TCRdb copy is limited to in-frame clones, with some not included. V, J and clone size are those of that table, while D and trimming were read from the DNA. Of about 180,000 clones listed, 60% to 80% are singletons. The genes are TRBV7-9 and TRBJ2-1, with 8 bases lining up with TRBD2. This receptor was taken from a woman aged 70-85 years with acute or convalescent COVID-19. Sequenced input: peripheral blood. The CDR3 DNA reads as TGTGCCAGCAGCGACGGGACTAGAAGCAATGAGCAGTTCTTC. Translation gives CASSDGTRSNEQFF. The entire variable domain, with the rest obtained from reference TRBV7-9 and TRBJ2-1, is as follows: DTGVSQNPRHKITKRGQNVTFRCDPISEHNRLYWYRQTLGQGPEFLTYFQNEAQLEKSRLLSDRFSAERPKGSFSTLEIQRTEQGDSAMYLCASSDGTRSNEQFFGPGTRLTVL.